Listed below are T cell receptor beta chains from one sample, sequenced in a study of blood T cell repertoires in COVID-19. The assay was immunoSEQ multiplex PCR, and TCRdb's table has in-frame clones only and misses some. The sample lists about 160,000 clones, around 87% occurring once. Sequenced: peripheral blood. All receptors come from a man aged 18 to 30 with COVID-19, enrolled during active disease. CDR3s include the opening cysteine and the closing phenylalanine or tryptophan. D genes are given only for firm matches. Only some rows state a clone size, as once, few, many or a class for expanded clones.

- TRBJ2-7 - TRBV28 TGTGCCAGCACCTCTTTTGGGGGGACTGAGACAGGGTCCTACGAGCAGTACTTC CASTSFGGTETGSYEQYF
- TRBJ2-1 - TRBV27 TGTGCCAGCAGTTTATCCCGGTATGGACGGCGGGGCCAGTTCTTC CASSLSRYGRRGQFF
- TRBJ1-2 TRBD1 TRBV6-1 TGTGCCAGCGGGACAGGAGCTAACTATGGCTACACCTTC CASGTGANYGYTF
- TRBJ2-7 TRBD2 TRBV6-1 TGTGCCAGCAGTGAAGCGCTTCCTAGCGGGGGCTCCTACGAGCAGTACTTC CASSEALPSGGSYEQYF
- TRBJ1-2 - TRBV28 TGTGCCAGCAGTTTCGTAGACTTTAACTATGGCTACACCTTC CASSFVDFNYGYTF
- TRBJ2-3 - TRBV19 TGTGCCAGTCGTTACACAGATACGCAGTATTTT CASRYTDTQYF
- TRBJ2-3 TRBD1 TRBV10-3 TGTGCCATCAGACAGGGGGAAGATACGCAGTATTTT CAIRQGEDTQYF
- TRBJ1-1 - TRBV28 TGTGCCAGCAGTTTATTAATGGGGGGGAACACTGAAGCTTTCTTT CASSLLMGGNTEAFF
- TRBJ2-7 TRBD2 TRBV6-1 TGTGCCAGCAGTGAAGCGCTAGCGGAGACCTACGAGCAGTACTTC CASSEALAETYEQYF
- TRBJ2-4 - TRBV28 TGTGCCAGCAGTTTAGGAGTCTTAAACATTCAGTACTTC CASSLGVLNIQYF
- TRBJ2-4 - TRBV2 TGTGCCAGCAGATTGGAGGGTTCAAGACTAGCCAAAAACATTCAGTACTTC CASRLEGSRLAKNIQYF
- TRBJ1-4 - TRBV19 TGTGCCAGTAGTCCCTCAACGAATGAAAAACTGCTTTTT CASSPSTNEKLLF
once TRBJ2-7 - TRBV9 TGTGCCAGCAGCCCCAGGGCCGAGCTTAGGGACTACGAGCAGTACTTC CASSPRAELRDYEQYF
few TRBJ1-2 - TRBV27 TGTGCCAGCAGTTTTGGAGGCAGCAACTATGGCTACACCTTC CASSFGGSNYGYTF
- TRBJ1-1 - TRBV5-1 TGCGCCAGCAGCTTGGGGCATCTGAACACTGAAGCTTTCTTT CASSLGHLNTEAFF
- TRBJ2-3 TRBD2 TRBV28 TGTGCCCTTGGAGGGACTAGCGGGAGGGCAAAAGATACGCAGTATTTT CALGGTSGRAKDTQYF
once TRBJ2-5 - TRBV2 TGTGCCAGCACCCGAATTTATGGGACGGGAGTTGGACAGTACTTC CASTRIYGTGVGQYF
once TRBJ1-4 - TRBV29-1 TGCAGCGTTGAAGACTGGCCTGGAGAAAAACTGCTTTTT CSVEDWPGEKLLF
- TRBJ2-7 - TRBV6-2/TRBV6-3 TGTGCCAGCAGTTACTCGATCCTAACAGGGAACAACGAGCAGTACTTC CASSYSILTGNNEQYF
once TRBJ2-3 TRBD2 TRBV6-5 TGTGCCAGCAGTTACCCCGGGACTAGCGGTACAGATACGCAGTATTTT CASSYPGTSGTDTQYF
- TRBJ2-7 - TRBV28 TGTGCCAGCAGTTTTTCCAGGACTACCTCGCCTTTCGACTTC CASSFSRTTSPFDF
- TRBJ2-7 TRBD2 TRBV3-1/TRBV3-2 TGTGCCAGCACCCAGGGAGGGAGGGCCTACGAGCAGTACTTC CASTQGGRAYEQYF
- TRBJ2-5 - TRBV6-1 TGTGCCAGCAGTGAAGGGACAACCCCCCCTCGGAAGTACTTC CASSEGTTPPRKYF
- TRBJ2-5 TRBD1 TRBV5-4 TGTGCCAGCAGCCCGAGAGCAGGGGGCAGCTTCGAGACCCAGTACTTC CASSPRAGGSFETQYF